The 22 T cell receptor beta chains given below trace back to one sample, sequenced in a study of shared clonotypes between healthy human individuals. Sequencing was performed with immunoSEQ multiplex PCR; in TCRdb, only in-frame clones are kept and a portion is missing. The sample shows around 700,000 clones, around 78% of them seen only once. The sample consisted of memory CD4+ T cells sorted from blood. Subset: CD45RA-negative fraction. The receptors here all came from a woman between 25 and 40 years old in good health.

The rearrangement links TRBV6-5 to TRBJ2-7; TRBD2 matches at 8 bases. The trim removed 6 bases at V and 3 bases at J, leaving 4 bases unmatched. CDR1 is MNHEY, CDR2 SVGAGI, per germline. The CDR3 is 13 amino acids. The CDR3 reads CASSTGGGYEQYF. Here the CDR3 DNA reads TGTGCCAGCAGCACGGGGGGGGGCTACGAGCAGTACTTC.

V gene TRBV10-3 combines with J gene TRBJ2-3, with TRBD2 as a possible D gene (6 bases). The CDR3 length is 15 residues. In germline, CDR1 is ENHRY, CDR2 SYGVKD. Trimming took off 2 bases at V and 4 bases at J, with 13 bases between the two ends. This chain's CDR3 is CAISEAGYVADTQYF. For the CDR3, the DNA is TGTGCCATCAGTGAGGCGGGATATGTGGCAGATACGCAGTATTTT.

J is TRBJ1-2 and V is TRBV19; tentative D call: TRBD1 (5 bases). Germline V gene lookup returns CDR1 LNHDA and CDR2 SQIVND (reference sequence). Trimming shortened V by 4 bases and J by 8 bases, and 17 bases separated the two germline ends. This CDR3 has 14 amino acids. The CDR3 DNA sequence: TGTGCCAGTAGTAGAACACAGGAGTCGAGGGGCTACACCTTC. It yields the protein CASSRTQESRGYTF.

The CDR3: CASSMFGTFSYNEQFF. The CDR3 nucleotides read TGTGCCAGTAGTATGTTTGGGACTTTCTCCTACAATGAGCAGTTCTTC. The chain joins TRBV19 to TRBJ2-1; D is possibly TRBD2 (6 bases). Germline CDR1 and CDR2: LNHDA and SQIVND (reference sequence). CDR3 length equals 16 residues. V shed 3 bases and J shed 0 bases, with 12 bases lying between them.

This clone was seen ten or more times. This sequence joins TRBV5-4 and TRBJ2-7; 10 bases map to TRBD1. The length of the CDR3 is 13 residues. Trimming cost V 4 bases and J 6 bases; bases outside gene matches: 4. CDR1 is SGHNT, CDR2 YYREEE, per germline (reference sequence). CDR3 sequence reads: CASSTWTGGEQYF. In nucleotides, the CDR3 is TGTGCCAGCAGCACCTGGACAGGGGGCGAGCAGTACTTC. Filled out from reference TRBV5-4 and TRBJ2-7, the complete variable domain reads ETGVTQSPTHLIKTRGQQVTLRCSSQSGHNTVSWYQQALGQGPQFIFQYYREEENGRGNFPPRFSGLQFPNYSSELNVNALELDDSALYLCASSTWTGGEQYFGPGTRLTVT.

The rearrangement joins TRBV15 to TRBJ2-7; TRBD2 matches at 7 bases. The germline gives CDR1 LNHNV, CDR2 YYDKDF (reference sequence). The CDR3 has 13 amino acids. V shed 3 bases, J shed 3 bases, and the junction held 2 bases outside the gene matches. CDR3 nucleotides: TGTGCCACCAGCAGGGGAGGGGACTACGAGCAGTACTTC. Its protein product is CATSRGGDYEQYF.

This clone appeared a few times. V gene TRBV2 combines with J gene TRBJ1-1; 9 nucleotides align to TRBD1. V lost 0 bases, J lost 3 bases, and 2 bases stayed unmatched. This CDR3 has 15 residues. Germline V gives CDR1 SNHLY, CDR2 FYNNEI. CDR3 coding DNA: TGTGCCAGCAGTGAAGCGAGGACAGGGGACACTGAAGCTTTCTTT. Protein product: CASSEARTGDTEAFF. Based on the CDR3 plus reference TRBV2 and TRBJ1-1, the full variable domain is EPEVTQTPSHQVTQMGQEVILRCVPISNHLYFYWYRQILGQKVEFLVSFYNNEISEKSEIFDDQFSVERPDGSNFTLKIRSTKLEDSAMYFCASSEARTGDTEAFFGQGTRLTVV.

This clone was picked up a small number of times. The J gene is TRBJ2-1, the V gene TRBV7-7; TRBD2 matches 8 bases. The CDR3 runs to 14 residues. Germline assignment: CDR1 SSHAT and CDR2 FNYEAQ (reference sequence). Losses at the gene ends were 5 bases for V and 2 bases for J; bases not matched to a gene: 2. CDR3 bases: TGTGCCAGCAGCGCCGGGGGGGCCTACAATGAGCAGTTCTTC. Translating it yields CASSAGGAYNEQFF.

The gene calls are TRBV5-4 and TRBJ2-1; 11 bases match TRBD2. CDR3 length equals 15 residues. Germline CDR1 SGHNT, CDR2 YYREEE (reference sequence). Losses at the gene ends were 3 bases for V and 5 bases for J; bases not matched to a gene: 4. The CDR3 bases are TGTGCCAGCAGCTACGGGACTAGCGGTAACAATGAGCAGTTCTTC. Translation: CASSYGTSGNNEQFF.

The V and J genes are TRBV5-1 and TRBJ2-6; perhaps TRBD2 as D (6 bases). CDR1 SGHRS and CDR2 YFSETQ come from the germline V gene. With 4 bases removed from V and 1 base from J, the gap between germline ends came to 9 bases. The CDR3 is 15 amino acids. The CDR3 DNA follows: TGCGCCAGCAGCCACGGGACTTCTGGGGCCAACGTCCTGACTTTC. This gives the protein CASSHGTSGANVLTF. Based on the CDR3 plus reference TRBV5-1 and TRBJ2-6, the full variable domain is KAGVTQTPRYLIKTRGQQVTLSCSPISGHRSVSWYQQTPGQGLQFLFEYFSETQRNKGNFPGRFSGRQFSNSRSEMNVSTLELGDSALYLCASSHGTSGANVLTFGAGSRLTVL.

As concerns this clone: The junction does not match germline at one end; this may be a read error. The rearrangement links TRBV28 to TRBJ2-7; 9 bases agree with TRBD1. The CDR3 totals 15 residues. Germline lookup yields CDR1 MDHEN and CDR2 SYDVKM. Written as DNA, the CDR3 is TGTGCCAGCAGGCGCTCGGGACAGGGCTCCTCCGAGCAGTACTTC. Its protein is CASRRSGQGSSEQYF.

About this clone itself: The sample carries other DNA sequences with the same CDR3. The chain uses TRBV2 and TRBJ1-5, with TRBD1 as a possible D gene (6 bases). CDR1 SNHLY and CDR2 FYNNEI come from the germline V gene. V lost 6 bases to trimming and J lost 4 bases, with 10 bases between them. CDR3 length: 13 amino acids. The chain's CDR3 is CASSQGPNQPQHF. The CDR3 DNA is TGTGCCAGCAGCCAGGGGCCGAATCAGCCCCAGCATTTT.

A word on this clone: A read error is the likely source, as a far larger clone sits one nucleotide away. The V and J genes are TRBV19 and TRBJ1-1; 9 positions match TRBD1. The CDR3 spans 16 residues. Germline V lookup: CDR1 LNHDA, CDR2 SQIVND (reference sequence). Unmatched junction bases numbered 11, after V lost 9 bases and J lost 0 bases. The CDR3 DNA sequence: TGTGCCAGCTCGGGACAGGGTGATCTTCTGAACACTGAAGCTTTCTTT. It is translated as CASSGQGDLLNTEAFF.

CDR3 residues: CASSLRQGGEGYEQYF. DNA of the CDR3: TGTGCCAGCAGCTTACGACAGGGGGGGGAAGGCTACGAGCAGTACTTC. This rearrangement joins TRBV7-8 to TRBJ2-7; 9 bases fit TRBD1. With V trimmed by 2 bases and J by 3 bases, 8 bases remained unmatched. CDR1 and CDR2 (germline): SGHVS, FQNEAQ. The CDR3 is made up of 16 amino acids.

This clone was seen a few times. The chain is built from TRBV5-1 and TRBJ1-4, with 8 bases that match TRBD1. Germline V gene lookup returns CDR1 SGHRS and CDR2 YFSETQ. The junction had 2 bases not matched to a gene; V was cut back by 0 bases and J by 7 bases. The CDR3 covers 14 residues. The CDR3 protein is CASSLGQGSEKLFF. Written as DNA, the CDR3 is TGCGCCAGCAGCTTGGGACAGGGGAGTGAAAAACTGTTTTTT. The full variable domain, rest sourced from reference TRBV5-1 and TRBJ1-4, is KAGVTQTPRYLIKTRGQQVTLSCSPISGHRSVSWYQQTPGQGLQFLFEYFSETQRNKGNFPGRFSGRQFSNSRSEMNVSTLELGDSALYLCASSLGQGSEKLFFGSGTQLSVL.

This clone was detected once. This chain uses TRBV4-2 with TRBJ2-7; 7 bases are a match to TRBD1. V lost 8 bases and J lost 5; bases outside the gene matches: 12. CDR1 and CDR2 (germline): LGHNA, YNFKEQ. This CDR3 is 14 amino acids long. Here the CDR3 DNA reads TGTGCCAGCCGAGGAGACAGGGTGGTCCACGAGCAGTACTTC. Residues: CASRGDRVVHEQYF.

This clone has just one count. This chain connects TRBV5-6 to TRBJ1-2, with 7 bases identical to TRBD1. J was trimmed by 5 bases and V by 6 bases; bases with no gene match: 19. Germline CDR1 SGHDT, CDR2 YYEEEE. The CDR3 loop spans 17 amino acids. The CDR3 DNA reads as TGTGCCAGCAACGCCCTCGTTCTCCGGGACAGTGGATATGGCTACACCTTC. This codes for CASNALVLRDSGYGYTF.

The CDR3 reads CASSPQGMNTGELFF. The CDR3 nucleotides read TGTGCCAGCTCACCACAGGGGATGAACACCGGGGAGCTGTTTTTT. V gene TRBV18 combines with J gene TRBJ2-2; perhaps TRBD1 as D (5 bases). Deletions cut 1 base from V and 1 base from J, with 7 bases between. This CDR3 comprises 15 residues. The germline gives CDR1 KGHSH, CDR2 LQKENI.

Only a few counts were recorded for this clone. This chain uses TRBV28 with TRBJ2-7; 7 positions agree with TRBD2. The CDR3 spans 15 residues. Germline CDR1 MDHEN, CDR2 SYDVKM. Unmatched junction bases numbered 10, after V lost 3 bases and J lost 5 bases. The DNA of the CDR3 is TGTGCCAGCAGTTTCGCGGGAGCCCGGCTCCACGAGCAGTACTTC. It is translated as CASSFAGARLHEQYF.

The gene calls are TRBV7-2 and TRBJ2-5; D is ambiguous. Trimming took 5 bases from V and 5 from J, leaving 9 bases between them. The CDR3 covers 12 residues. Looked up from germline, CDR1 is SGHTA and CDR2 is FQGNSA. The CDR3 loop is CASSARGETQYF. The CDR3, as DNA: TGTGCCAGCAGCGCCCGTGGGGAGACCCAGTACTTC.

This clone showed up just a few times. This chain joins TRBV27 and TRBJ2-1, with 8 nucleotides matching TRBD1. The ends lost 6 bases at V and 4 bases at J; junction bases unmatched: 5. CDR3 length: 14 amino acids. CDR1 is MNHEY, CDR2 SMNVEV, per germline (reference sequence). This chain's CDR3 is CASRLRGPYNEQFF. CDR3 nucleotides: TGTGCCAGCAGGCTCAGGGGGCCATACAATGAGCAGTTCTTC.

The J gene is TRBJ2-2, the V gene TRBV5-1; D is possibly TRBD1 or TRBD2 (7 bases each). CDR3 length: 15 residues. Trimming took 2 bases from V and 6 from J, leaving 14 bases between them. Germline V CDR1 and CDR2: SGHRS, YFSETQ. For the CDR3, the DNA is TGCGCCAGCAGCTTCAAGACAGGGAGGGCCGGGGAGCTGTTTTTT. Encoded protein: CASSFKTGRAGELFF.